This paragraph reports one T cell receptor (beta chain). These data belong to a study of cytomegalovirus exposure and HLA in healthy donors. The primer mix had 60 Vbeta and 13 Jbeta primers. Produced via immunoSEQ multiplex PCR; TCRdb's table is partial and in-frame only. This table holds some 150,000 clones, 85% found once. This clonotype was obtained from a young woman in good health and CMV-seronegative. The sample comprised PBMCs.

CDR3 bases: TGTGCCAGCAAAAAACCGCAGGGGGCCTACGAGCAGTACTTC. It yields the protein CASKKPQGAYEQYF. V and J are TRBV6-1 and TRBJ2-7, with 7 bases identical to TRBD1. Germline V CDR1 and CDR2: MNHNS, SASEGT. The CDR3 runs to 14 residues. V gave up 7 bases and J gave up 2 bases; unmatched junction bases: 8.